This T cell receptor beta chain was recovered during a study of blood T cell repertoires in COVID-19. Clones were sequenced by immunoSEQ multiplex PCR, and TCRdb holds only the in-frame ones, with some missing. The profile shows about 130,000 clones, roughly 80% of them singletons. This clone has a handful of counts. The material sequenced was peripheral blood. This sequence was found in an older woman with acute or convalescent COVID-19.

CDR3 nucleotide sequence: TGTGCCAGCAGTTTCATCCAGGGGACTAACTATGGCTACACCTTC. This gives the protein CASSFIQGTNYGYTF. The chain combines TRBV28 with TRBJ1-2; possible D gene TRBD1, 6 bases. Germline V lookup: CDR1 MDHEN, CDR2 SYDVKM. CDR3 size: 15 residues. Trimming removed 3 bases from V and 0 bases from J, with 11 bases in between.